This T cell receptor beta chain is drawn from a study of human T cells and chemical hapten exposure. In the study overall: Mainly, slight library volume differences in the pool made TCR yields vary.

Study results and limitations: Controls formed significantly fewer large CDR3 similarity clusters than expanded TCRs did.

Noted time point: pre-sensitization, week 0. Sample treatment: therapeutic diphenylcyclopropenone sensitization with weekly scalp DPC. Researchers extracted total RNA from unfractionated whole blood. Turning to this clonotype: Its antigen is undetermined.

MiXCR, applied by TCRdb to the RACE reads, yields one record per CDR3 protein. The repertoire has almost 35,000 distinct CDR3 sequences, 10% of them found once; the top ten carry less than 35%. The source material was whole blood, sampled in connection with sensitization to the hapten diphenylcyclopropenone (DPC). The origin of this receptor is a man aged 50 to 59 with alopecia areata. Some clones in this sample may be carry-over from other donors' samples.

The CDR3 nucleotides read TGCAGCGTTGGGGCTAGCGGCTCCTACAATGAGCAGTTCTTC. Its protein is CSVGASGSYNEQFF. The chain links TRBV29-1 to TRBJ2-1; TRBD2 matches 7 bases. V lost 4 bases to trimming and J lost 0 bases; unmatched junction nucleotides: 3. Germline loops: CDR1 SQVTM, CDR2 ANQGSEA. The CDR3 is 14 residues long.